The entry below gives a single TCR beta chain sequence along with its context. Its specificity is not known. The source of the sample is a study of T cell repertoires in cytomegalovirus infection. Overall study context: Matching HLA type, along with CMV infection, was indicated by public TCR beta signatures.

General study findings and limits: The study found HLA-C-restricted CMV-specific TCR beta clonotypes dominating the ex vivo response.

Looked up from germline, CDR1 is MNHNS and CDR2 is SASEGT. V was trimmed by 3 bases and J by 0 bases, leaving 11 bases between them. The CDR3 length is 15 residues. TCRdb called the reads again in MiXCR, with one record for every CDR3 protein. The repertoire holds just over 300,000 distinct CDR3 sequences, with roughly a sixth as singletons. This clonotype was sampled from a human donor in good health (CMV status not recorded). Some clones in this sample may be carry-over from other donors' samples. The chain joins TRBV6-1 to TRBJ1-2; D is undetermined. The sequencing input was PBMCs. Written as DNA, the CDR3 is TGTGCCAGCAGTGAGTGGGCAGCGGCTAACTATGGCTACACCTTC. Amino acid sequence: CASSEWAAANYGYTF.